This TCR beta chain was sequenced during a study of early T cells in non-severe SARS-CoV-2 infection. Study-wide context: The study sequenced bulk RNA from unsorted whole blood, with chains unpaired.

Findings and limits, study-wide: Private and CD4 specificities were missed by VDJdb matching, which favored anti-spike CD8 responses.

Looked up from germline, CDR1 is DFQATT and CDR2 is SNEGSKA (reference sequence). Trimming took 1 base from V and 3 from J; bases not matched to a gene: 5. The CDR3 is made up of 15 amino acids. Individual cDNA molecules were tagged with unique molecular identifiers, the study reported. A single record per CDR3 protein comes from TCRdb applying MiXCR to the 5' RACE reads. The repertoire includes fewer than 80,000 distinct CDR3 sequences, 9.5% to 15% of them detected once, and approximately 1.1% sits in the top ten. This clonotype was found many times. Its specificity is unknown. Sequencing was performed on whole blood, taken at baseline. This receptor was obtained from an adult who was a healthcare worker with PCR-confirmed SARS-CoV-2 infection or an uninfected control (not recorded which). The donor label of this sample is uncertain. The chain carries TRBV20-1 and TRBJ2-5, with 10 bases lining up with TRBD1. As DNA, the CDR3 is TGCAGTGCTAGAGTGGGGACAGGGGATGAAGAGACCCAGTACTTC. Protein: CSARVGTGDEETQYF.